This paragraph reports one TCR beta chain. This entry belongs to a study of blood T cell repertoires in COVID-19. Study information: Acute-phase and convalescent COVID-19 samples originated in the United States, Italy and Spain. The cDNA or gDNA used as material had been derived from T cells, B-cell-depleted T cells, or PBMCs.

Methods used by the authors: The authors estimated nucleated cell counts from reference gene primer amplification. Sequenced by immunoSEQ multiplex PCR; TCRdb stores in-frame clones only, minus some. V, J and clone size are those of that table, while D and trimming were read from the DNA. The table lists 90,000 to 120,000 clones, 91% of them singletons. Germline lookup yields CDR1 MNHNS and CDR2 SASEGT. V shed 6 bases, J shed 3 bases, and the junction held 6 bases outside the gene matches. CDR3 length: 14 amino acids. This chain uses TRBV6-1 with TRBJ1-1; the match to TRBD1 covers 8 bases. The source of this sequence is a man aged 55-75 years with acute or convalescent COVID-19. The sequencing input was peripheral blood. CDR3 region: CASRGSGGDTEAFF. The CDR3 DNA sequence: TGTGCCAGCAGGGGGTCAGGGGGCGACACTGAAGCTTTCTTT.